This T cell receptor beta chain was obtained from a study of T cell responses to AZD1222 COVID-19 vaccine. Findings and caveats of the study: Clonal diversity may have been underestimated, and the donors were mostly white British, with more females than males. The repertoires were collected only after the peak T cell response.

V lost 6 bases and J lost 8; bases outside the gene matches: 8. The CDR3 covers 15 residues. The germline V gene encodes CDR1 WNHNN and CDR2 SYGVQD (reference sequence). This clone was seen more than once but under ten times. Its antigen is undetermined. Assay used: immunoSEQ multiplex PCR; TCRdb lists only in-frame clones, some missing. The sample yields around 150,000 clones, around 93% seen once. The source was peripheral blood, collected on day 0 of AZD1222 vaccination. This sequence was found in an adult in good health. The genes are TRBV10-1 and TRBJ2-2, with 11 bases fitting TRBD1. As DNA, the CDR3 is TGCGCCAGCAGCCGCGGGACAGGGGGAGGGGGGGAGCTGTTTTTT. Protein sequence: CASSRGTGGGGELFF.